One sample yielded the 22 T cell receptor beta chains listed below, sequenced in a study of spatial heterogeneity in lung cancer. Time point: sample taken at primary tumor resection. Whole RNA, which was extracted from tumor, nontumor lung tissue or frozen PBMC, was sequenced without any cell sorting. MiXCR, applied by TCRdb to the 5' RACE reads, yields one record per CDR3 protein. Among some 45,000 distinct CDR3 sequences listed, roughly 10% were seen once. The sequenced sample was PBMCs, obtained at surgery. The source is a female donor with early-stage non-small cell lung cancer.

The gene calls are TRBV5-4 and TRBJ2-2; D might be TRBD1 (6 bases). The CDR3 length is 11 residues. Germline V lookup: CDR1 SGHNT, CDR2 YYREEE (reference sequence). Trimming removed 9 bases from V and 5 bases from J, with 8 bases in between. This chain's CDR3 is CATQGTGELFF. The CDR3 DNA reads TGTGCCACCCAGGGGACCGGGGAGCTGTTTTTT.

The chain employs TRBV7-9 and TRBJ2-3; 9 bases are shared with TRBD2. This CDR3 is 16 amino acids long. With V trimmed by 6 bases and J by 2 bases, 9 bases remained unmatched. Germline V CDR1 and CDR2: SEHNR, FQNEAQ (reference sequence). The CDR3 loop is CASRALAGAPTDTQYF. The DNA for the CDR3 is TGTGCCAGCAGGGCCTTAGCGGGGGCCCCCACAGATACGCAGTATTTT.

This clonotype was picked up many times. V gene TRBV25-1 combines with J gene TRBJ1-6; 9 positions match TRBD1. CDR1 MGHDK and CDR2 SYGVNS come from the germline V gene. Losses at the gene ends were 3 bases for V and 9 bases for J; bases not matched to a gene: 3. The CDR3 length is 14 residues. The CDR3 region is CASSETGGFSPLHF. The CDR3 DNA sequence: TGTGCCAGCAGTGAGACAGGGGGTTTTTCACCCCTCCACTTT.

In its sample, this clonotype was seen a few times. The CDR3 spells CASSTRQEHQETQYF. The CDR3 nucleotides read TGTGCCAGCAGTACCCGACAGGAGCACCAAGAGACCCAGTACTTC. The chain carries TRBV27 and TRBJ2-5, with D maybe TRBD1 (6 bases). Germline V gives CDR1 MNHEY, CDR2 SMNVEV (reference sequence). Trimming shortened V by 5 bases and J by 0 bases, and 13 bases separated the two germline ends. The CDR3 covers 15 residues.

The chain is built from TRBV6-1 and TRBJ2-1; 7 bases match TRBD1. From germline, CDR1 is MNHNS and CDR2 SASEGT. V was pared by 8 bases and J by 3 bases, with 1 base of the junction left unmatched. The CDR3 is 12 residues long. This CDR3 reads CASDRVYNEQFF. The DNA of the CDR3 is TGTGCCAGCGACAGGGTCTACAATGAGCAGTTCTTC.

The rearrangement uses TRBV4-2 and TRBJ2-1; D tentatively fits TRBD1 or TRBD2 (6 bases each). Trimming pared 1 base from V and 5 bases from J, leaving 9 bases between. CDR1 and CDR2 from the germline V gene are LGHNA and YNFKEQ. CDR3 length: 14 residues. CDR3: CASSQGGAHNEQFF. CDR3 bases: TGTGCCAGCAGCCAAGGGGGGGCTCACAATGAGCAGTTCTTC.

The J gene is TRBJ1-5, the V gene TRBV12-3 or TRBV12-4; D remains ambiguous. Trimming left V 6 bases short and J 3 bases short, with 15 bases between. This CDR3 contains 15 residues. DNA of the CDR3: TGTGCCAGCAGCCTACAGACGGCCCTCAATCAGCCCCAGCATTTT. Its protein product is CASSLQTALNQPQHF.

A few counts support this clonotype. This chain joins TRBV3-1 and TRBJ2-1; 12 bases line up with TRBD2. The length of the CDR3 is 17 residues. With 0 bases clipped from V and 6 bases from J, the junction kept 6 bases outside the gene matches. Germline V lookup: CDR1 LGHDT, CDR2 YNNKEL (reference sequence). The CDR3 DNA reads TGTGCCAGCAGCCAAGAGGACCCGGGACTAGCGGGCAATGAGCAGTTCTTC. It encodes CASSQEDPGLAGNEQFF.

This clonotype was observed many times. CDR3 in amino acids: CASSGAAGRNSPLHF. The CDR3, as DNA: TGTGCCAGCAGTGGGGCGGCAGGACGTAATTCACCCCTCCACTTT. This chain joins TRBV25-1 and TRBJ1-6; no clear D. This CDR3 has 15 amino acids. V dropped 4 bases and J dropped 6 bases, with 13 bases sitting between them. The germline V gene encodes CDR1 MGHDK and CDR2 SYGVNS.

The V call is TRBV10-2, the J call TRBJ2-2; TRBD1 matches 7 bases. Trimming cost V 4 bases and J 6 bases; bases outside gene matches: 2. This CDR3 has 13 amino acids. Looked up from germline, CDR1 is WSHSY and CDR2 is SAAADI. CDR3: CASSVRGSGELFF. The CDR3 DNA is TGCGCCAGCAGTGTCAGGGGGTCCGGGGAGCTGTTTTTT.

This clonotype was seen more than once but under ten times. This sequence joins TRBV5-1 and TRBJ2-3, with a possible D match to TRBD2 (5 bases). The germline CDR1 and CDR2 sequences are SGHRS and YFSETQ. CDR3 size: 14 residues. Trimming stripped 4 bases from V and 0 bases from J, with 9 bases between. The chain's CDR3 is CASSLPGSTDTQYF. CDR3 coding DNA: TGCGCCAGCAGCCTTCCGGGAAGCACAGATACGCAGTATTTT. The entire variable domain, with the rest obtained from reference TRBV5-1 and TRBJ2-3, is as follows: KAGVTQTPRYLIKTRGQQVTLSCSPISGHRSVSWYQQTPGQGLQFLFEYFSETQRNKGNFPGRFSGRQFSNSRSEMNVSTLELGDSALYLCASSLPGSTDTQYFGPGTRLTVL.

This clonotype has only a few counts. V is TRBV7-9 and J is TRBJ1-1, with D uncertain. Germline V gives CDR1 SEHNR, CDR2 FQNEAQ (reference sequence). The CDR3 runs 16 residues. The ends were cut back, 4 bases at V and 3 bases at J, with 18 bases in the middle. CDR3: CASSSSHMAGYTEAFF. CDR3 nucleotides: TGTGCCAGCAGCTCATCGCATATGGCGGGGTACACTGAAGCTTTCTTT.

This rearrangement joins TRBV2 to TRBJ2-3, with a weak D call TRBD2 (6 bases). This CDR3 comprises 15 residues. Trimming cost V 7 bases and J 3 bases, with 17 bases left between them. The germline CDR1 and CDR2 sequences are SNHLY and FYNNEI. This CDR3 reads CASKQTSLSTDTQYF. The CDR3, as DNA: TGTGCCAGCAAACAGACTAGTCTATCGACAGATACGCAGTATTTT.

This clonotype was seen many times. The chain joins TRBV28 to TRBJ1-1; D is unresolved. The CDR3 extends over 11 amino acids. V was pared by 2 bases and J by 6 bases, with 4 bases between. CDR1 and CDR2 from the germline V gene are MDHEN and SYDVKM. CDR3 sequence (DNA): TGTGCCAGCAGTTTAAAGGCTGAAGCTTTCTTT. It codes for CASSLKAEAFF.

CDR3 residues: CSARDPLGRLELFF. The CDR3 region has the DNA TGCAGTGCTAGAGATCCCCTCGGGAGACTGGAGCTGTTTTTT. The rearrangement links TRBV20-1 to TRBJ2-2; D perhaps matches TRBD2 (6 bases). In germline, CDR1 is DFQATT, CDR2 SNEGSKA (reference sequence). This CDR3 comprises 14 residues. Trimming left V 0 bases short and J 10 bases short, with 15 bases between.

The CDR3: CASSYRQGAGETQYF. Here the CDR3 DNA reads TGTGCCAGCAGCTACCGACAGGGTGCGGGAGAGACCCAGTACTTC. This chain connects TRBV7-9 to TRBJ2-5, with TRBD1 identical over 7 bases. V was clipped by 4 bases and J by 4 bases; unmatched bases: 9. CDR3 length equals 15 residues. Germline V CDR1 and CDR2: SEHNR, FQNEAQ (reference sequence).

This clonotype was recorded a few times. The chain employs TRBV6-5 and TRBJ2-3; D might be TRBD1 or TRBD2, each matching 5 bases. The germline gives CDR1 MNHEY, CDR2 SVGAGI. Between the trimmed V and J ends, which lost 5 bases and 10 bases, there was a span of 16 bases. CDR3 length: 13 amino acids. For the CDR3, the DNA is TGTGCCAGCAGTGACGATGGGGGAGCGGCGCAGTATTTT. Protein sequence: CASSDDGGAAQYF.

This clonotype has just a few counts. CDR3 sequence (DNA): TGTGCCAGCAGTAGTAGCGGGGGGGACACCGGGGAGCTGTTTTTT. Residues: CASSSSGGDTGELFF. This chain connects TRBV6-5 to TRBJ2-2; 11 positions agree with TRBD2. J gave up 3 bases and V 5 bases, and 2 bases lay outside the gene matches. The length of the CDR3 is 15 residues. Germline CDR1 MNHEY, CDR2 SVGAGI.

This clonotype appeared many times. In nucleotides, the CDR3 is TGTGCCAGCAGTTACTCTTGGGGGGCGAATGAAAAACTGTTTTTT. The encoded protein is CASSYSWGANEKLFF. This rearrangement joins TRBV6-5 to TRBJ1-4; possibly TRBD1 for D (6 bases). Germline V lookup: CDR1 MNHEY, CDR2 SVGAGI. V lost 0 bases to trimming and J lost 5 bases, with 10 bases between them. The CDR3 length is 15 residues.

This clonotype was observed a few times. DNA of the CDR3: TGTGCCAGCAGTGGAGCCAGGGAAATTGCCTCTGGGGCCAACGTCCTGACTTTC. Amino acid sequence: CASSGAREIASGANVLTF. The chain carries TRBV6-1 and TRBJ2-6; tentatively, D is TRBD1 (5 bases). CDR1 is MNHNS, CDR2 SASEGT, per germline. CDR3 size: 18 residues. The ends were cut back, 4 bases at V and 0 bases at J, with 16 bases in the middle.

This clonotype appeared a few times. The CDR3 spells CASSYRGRTDTQYF. CDR3 DNA sequence: TGTGCCAGCAGCTACCGGGGTCGCACAGATACGCAGTATTTT. V gene TRBV7-2 combines with J gene TRBJ2-3; D perhaps matches TRBD2 (5 bases). Per germline, CDR1 SGHTA and CDR2 FQGNSA. CDR3 length: 14 amino acids. V was clipped by 4 bases and J by 1 base, with 9 bases between them.

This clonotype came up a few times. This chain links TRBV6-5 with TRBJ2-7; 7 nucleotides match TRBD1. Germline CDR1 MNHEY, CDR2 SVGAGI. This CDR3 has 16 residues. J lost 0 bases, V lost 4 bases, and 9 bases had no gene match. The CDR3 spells CASSFDLTGSSYEQYF. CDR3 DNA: TGTGCCAGCAGTTTTGACTTGACAGGGAGCTCCTACGAGCAGTACTTC.